The 26 T cell receptor beta chains below were found in one sample sequenced in a study of shared clonotypes between healthy human individuals. Only in-frame clones appear in the TCRdb table, and some are missing; sequencing was by immunoSEQ multiplex PCR. In the table there are around 600,000 clones, more than 95% of which are singletons. The source material was naive CD4+ T cells sorted from blood. Subset given: CD45RA+ positively selected. Every receptor here comes from a woman aged 25 to 39 in good health.

The chain is built from TRBV9 and TRBJ2-1, with TRBD1 matching 7 bases. Germline trimming cut 2 bases from V and 2 bases from J; bases unmatched to any gene: 4. This CDR3 is built from 15 residues. CDR1 SGDLS and CDR2 YYNGEE come from the germline V gene. The CDR3 reads CASSVLGQAYNEQFF. In DNA form, the CDR3 reads TGTGCCAGCAGCGTCCTTGGACAGGCCTACAATGAGCAGTTCTTC.

The gene calls are TRBV6-6 and TRBJ2-1; no clear D. The CDR3 loop spans 16 amino acids. With 2 bases removed from V and 0 bases from J, the gap between germline ends came to 11 bases. Germline loops: CDR1 MNHNY, CDR2 SVGAGI (reference sequence). This CDR3 reads CASSYGGTSSYNEQFF. Here the CDR3 DNA reads TGTGCCAGCAGTTACGGCGGAACCTCCTCCTACAATGAGCAGTTCTTC.

V and J are TRBV11-2 and TRBJ1-1, with D possibly matching TRBD1 (6 bases). Germline loops: CDR1 SGHAT, CDR2 FQNNGV. The CDR3 extends over 12 amino acids. The ends were cut back, 6 bases at V and 5 bases at J, with 10 bases in the middle. This chain's CDR3 is CASRGGGTEAFF. CDR3 DNA: TGTGCCAGCAGAGGGGGGGGGACTGAAGCTTTCTTT. The variable domain in full, completed from reference TRBV11-2 and TRBJ1-1, reads EAGVAQSPRYKIIEKRQSVAFWCNPISGHATLYWYQQILGQGPKLLIQFQNNGVVDDSQLPKDRFSAERLKGVDSTLKIQPAKLEDSAVYLCASRGGGTEAFFGQGTRLTVV.

The chain joins TRBV1 to TRBJ1-4. TRBV1 is a known pseudogene. This CDR3 is 18 amino acids long. The CDR3 loop is CTSSQGRTRTRANEKLFF. CDR3 nucleotide sequence: TGCACCAGCAGCCAAGGCAGGACTCGCACCCGGGCTAATGAAAAACTGTTTTTT.

The J gene is TRBJ2-7, the V gene TRBV10-2; D may be TRBD2 (7 bases). Germline loops: CDR1 WSHSY, CDR2 SAAADI. With 10 bases removed from V and 7 bases from J, the gap between germline ends came to 23 bases. CDR3 size: 14 residues. The chain's CDR3 is CATNGPGDYREQYF. Written as DNA, the CDR3 is TGCGCCACCAACGGACCAGGGGACTATCGTGAGCAGTACTTC.

J is TRBJ2-7 and V is TRBV6-5; D uncertain. The CDR3 contains 15 residues. V lost 2 bases to trimming and J lost 2 bases, with 13 bases between them. Germline V gene lookup returns CDR1 MNHEY and CDR2 SVGAGI. The chain's CDR3 is CASSYATSAAYEQYF. The CDR3 region has the DNA TGTGCCAGCAGTTACGCGACAAGCGCTGCCTACGAGCAGTACTTC.

The V gene is TRBV28, the J gene TRBJ2-1; 8 bases are shared with TRBD2. Germline V gene lookup returns CDR1 MDHEN and CDR2 SYDVKM. CDR3 length: 18 residues. J lost 5 bases, V lost 4 bases, and 16 bases had no gene match. The CDR3 bases are TGTGCCAGCAGTTATAGACTAGCGCTGGGCATGAGGAACAATGAGCAGTTCTTC. Its translation: CASSYRLALGMRNNEQFF.

About this clone: The sample contains more than one DNA sequence encoding this CDR3. J is TRBJ2-7 and V is TRBV27, with D tentatively TRBD1 or TRBD2 (6 bases each). The CDR3 is made up of 14 amino acids. Germline loops: CDR1 MNHEY, CDR2 SMNVEV (reference sequence). Trimming removed 7 bases from V and 3 bases from J, with 16 bases in between. The CDR3 coding sequence is TGTGCCAGCACCACTAGGAGGGGGAACTACGAGCAGTACTTC. Protein sequence: CASTTRRGNYEQYF.

The rearrangement uses TRBV10-1 and TRBJ2-1, with TRBD2 matching 7 bases. Germline lookup yields CDR1 WNHNN and CDR2 SYGVQD (reference sequence). CDR3 length equals 14 residues. V lost 2 bases and J lost 5; bases outside the gene matches: 3. The chain's CDR3 is CASSEREVDNEQFF. CDR3 coding DNA: TGCGCCAGCAGTGAGCGGGAGGTAGACAATGAGCAGTTCTTC.

CDR3 protein: CASSHFGRIYNEQFF. The CDR3 bases are TGTGCCAGTAGCCACTTCGGGAGAATCTACAATGAGCAGTTCTTC. This chain joins TRBV19 and TRBJ2-1, with D possibly matching TRBD2 (6 bases). V lost 6 bases and J lost 3, with 15 bases in between. The CDR3 is 15 residues long. Germline V gene sequence: CDR1 LNHDA, CDR2 SQIVND (reference sequence). The full variable domain, in which reference TRBV19 and TRBJ2-1 provide the parts outside the CDR3, is DGGITQSPKYLFRKEGQNVTLSCEQNLNHDAMYWYRQDPGQGLRLIYYSQIVNDFQKGDIAEGYSVSREKKESFPLTVTSAQKNPTAFYLCASSHFGRIYNEQFFGPGTRLTVL.

The chain employs TRBV28 and TRBJ1-1; no clear D. V was clipped by 5 bases and J by 3 bases, with 19 bases between them. CDR1 and CDR2 (germline): MDHEN, SYDVKM. The CDR3 loop spans 16 amino acids. Here the CDR3 reads CASSPPMGGVYTEAFF. For the CDR3, the DNA is TGTGCCAGCAGTCCCCCCATGGGCGGTGTGTACACTGAAGCTTTCTTT. The whole variable domain, remainder taken from reference TRBV28 and TRBJ1-1, is DVKVTQSSRYLVKRTGEKVFLECVQDMDHENMFWYRQDPGLGLRLIYFSYDVKMKEKGDIPEGYSVSREKKERFSLILESASTNQTSMYLCASSPPMGGVYTEAFFGQGTRLTVV.

This chain joins TRBV28 and TRBJ2-7; D is possibly TRBD1 or TRBD2 (5 bases each). Trimming stripped 3 bases from V and 2 bases from J, with 14 bases between. CDR3 size: 15 residues. Germline assignment: CDR1 MDHEN and CDR2 SYDVKM. The chain's CDR3 is CASSFVGTLAYEQYF. The CDR3 DNA reads TGTGCCAGCAGTTTCGTCGGGACGCTAGCCTACGAGCAGTACTTC.

The table lists this clone with a count of one. This chain links TRBV19 with TRBJ2-1; 7 bases align to TRBD2. The junction had 16 bases not matched to a gene; V was cut back by 7 bases and J by 7 bases. From germline, CDR1 is LNHDA and CDR2 SQIVND (reference sequence). This CDR3 has 16 residues. CDR3 sequence: CASTPTGTKQLNEQFF. The CDR3 nucleotides are TGTGCCAGTACCCCAACCGGGACTAAGCAGCTTAATGAGCAGTTCTTC.

This clone occurred a few times. The V call is TRBV18, the J call TRBJ2-7; 8 bases map to TRBD2. With 0 bases clipped from V and 7 bases from J, the junction kept 8 bases outside the gene matches. Germline-derived CDR1 and CDR2 are KGHSH and LQKENI. The CDR3 is made up of 15 amino acids. The CDR3 is CASSPPSGSQSEQYF. Written as DNA, the CDR3 is TGTGCCAGCTCACCACCGAGCGGGAGTCAGTCAGAGCAGTACTTC. Drawing the rest from reference TRBV18 and TRBJ2-7, the complete variable domain is NAGVMQNPRHLVRRRGQEARLRCSPMKGHSHVYWYRQLPEEGLKFMVYLQKENIIDESGMPKERFSAEFPKEGPSILRIQQVVRGDSAAYFCASSPPSGSQSEQYFGPGTRLTVT.

The V and J genes are TRBV11-2 and TRBJ2-5; unclear D gene. Germline-derived CDR1 and CDR2 are SGHAT and FQNNGV. The CDR3 is 13 amino acids. The V and J ends lost 2 bases and 3 bases respectively, with 7 bases between them. CDR3 sequence (DNA): TGTGCCAGCAGCTTACAGCTAGAAGAGACCCAGTACTTC. This sequence encodes CASSLQLEETQYF.

The J gene is TRBJ1-5, the V gene TRBV6-5, with D unclear. Deletions cut 5 bases from V and 1 base from J, with 9 bases between. The CDR3 is 14 amino acids. CDR1 is MNHEY and CDR2 is SVGAGI in the germline V gene. The CDR3 DNA reads TGTGCCAGCAGTCGGACGGAAAGCAATCAGCCCCAGCATTTT. This sequence encodes CASSRTESNQPQHF.

The rearrangement links TRBV6-5 to TRBJ1-4; TRBD1 matches 9 bases. Unmatched junction bases numbered 7, after V lost 3 bases and J lost 5 bases. The CDR3 runs 16 residues. Germline CDR1 MNHEY, CDR2 SVGAGI. The CDR3 DNA is TGTGCCAGCAGTTATTTTTTCGACAGGGGGAATGAAAAACTGTTTTTT. As protein: CASSYFFDRGNEKLFF.

The chain has TRBV6-1 and TRBJ1-1; TRBD1 is a possible D gene (6 bases). Between the trimmed V and J ends, which lost 10 bases and 1 base, there was a span of 13 bases. Germline CDR1 and CDR2: MNHNS and SASEGT. This CDR3 contains 13 residues. The CDR3 reads CATSLTGNTEAFF. The CDR3 coding sequence is TGTGCCACCTCCTTGACAGGGAACACTGAAGCTTTCTTT.

V gene TRBV2 combines with J gene TRBJ1-2; D gene ambiguous. V lost 1 base to trimming and J lost 4 bases, with 10 bases between them. Germline CDR1 is SNHLY and CDR2 is FYNNEI. The CDR3 runs to 14 residues. CDR3 sequence: CASSEVGVSYGYTF. In DNA form, the CDR3 reads TGTGCCAGCAGTGAAGTCGGGGTTAGCTATGGCTACACCTTC.

J is TRBJ2-7 and V is TRBV27, with D unclear. CDR3 length: 15 residues. With 5 bases removed from V and 1 base from J, the gap between germline ends came to 15 bases. Germline CDR1 MNHEY, CDR2 SMNVEV (reference sequence). In DNA form, the CDR3 reads TGTGCCAGCAGTCTTAAGCCTACTGGTTCCTACGAGCAGTACTTC. It translates to CASSLKPTGSYEQYF.

The chain has TRBV7-8 and TRBJ2-5; D perhaps matches TRBD1 (6 bases). The CDR3 is made up of 14 amino acids. Trimming cost V 7 bases and J 2 bases, with 14 bases left between them. Germline CDR1 is SGHVS and CDR2 is FQNEAQ. The CDR3 nucleotides are TGTGCCAGCACGACAAACAGGGATCAAGAGACCCAGTACTTC. This encodes CASTTNRDQETQYF.

The gene calls are TRBV2 and TRBJ2-7, with D possibly called TRBD1 or TRBD2 (5 bases each). The CDR3 spans 13 residues. Trimming left V 9 bases short and J 4 bases short, with 16 bases between. Looked up from germline, CDR1 is SNHLY and CDR2 is FYNNEI. The CDR3 sequence is CASASEGSYEQYF. CDR3 DNA: TGTGCCAGTGCCTCTGAGGGGTCTTACGAGCAGTACTTC.

This CDR3 is CAIRTTGTGTEAFF. In DNA, the CDR3 is TGTGCCATCAGAACCACCGGGACAGGGACTGAAGCTTTCTTT. This sequence joins TRBV10-3 and TRBJ1-1, with TRBD1 identical over 9 bases. CDR1 and CDR2 (germline): ENHRY, SYGVKD. The CDR3 spans 14 residues. J lost 5 bases, V lost 6 bases, and 7 bases had no gene match.

This clone has a single count. The chain is built from TRBV5-1 and TRBJ1-1, with TRBD1 as a possible D gene (6 bases). Trimming shortened V by 0 bases and J by 6 bases, and 9 bases separated the two germline ends. This CDR3 spans 13 amino acids. Germline loops: CDR1 SGHRS, CDR2 YFSETQ. DNA of the CDR3: TGCGCCAGCAGCTTGGCCGGACAGTCTGAAGCTTTCTTT. It specifies CASSLAGQSEAFF.

A note on this clone: Other DNA sequences in this specimen translate into the identical CDR3. The chain joins TRBV5-1 to TRBJ1-1, with 8 bases that match TRBD1. Trimming took 5 bases from V and 5 from J; bases not matched to a gene: 8. There are 14 residues in the CDR3. In germline, CDR1 is SGHRS, CDR2 YFSETQ. CDR3 nucleotides: TGCGCCAGCAGTTCTGGACAGGGCGGAACTGAAGCTTTCTTT. Protein: CASSSGQGGTEAFF.

V gene TRBV27 combines with J gene TRBJ1-3; TRBD1 matches at 7 bases. Unmatched junction bases numbered 5, after V lost 6 bases and J lost 0 bases. The germline V gene encodes CDR1 MNHEY and CDR2 SMNVEV (reference sequence). The CDR3 sequence is 15 residues long. The CDR3 DNA sequence: TGTGCCAGCAGAAGGGACAGCTCCTCTGGAAACACCATATATTTT. Translating it yields CASRRDSSSGNTIYF.